These 21 T cell receptor beta chains originate from one sample sequenced in a study of cytomegalovirus exposure and HLA in healthy donors. The primer mix had 60 Vbeta and 13 Jbeta primers. Data came from immunoSEQ multiplex PCR; TCRdb stores just in-frame clones and leaves some out. The repertoire holds more than 100,000 clones, around 80% seen once, with more than 0.2% in the top ten. Specimen: PBMCs. These receptors were taken from a man aged 45-60 years in good health and CMV-seronegative.

The genes are TRBV6-5 and TRBJ1-5; D unclear. This CDR3 region has 13 residues. Germline CDR1 reads MNHEY; CDR2 reads SVGAGI. Between the trimmed V and J ends, which lost 7 bases and 9 bases, there was a span of 16 bases. The DNA of the CDR3 is TGTGCCAGCAAGTCTTCAGGCTCACTGCCCCAGCATTTT. This sequence encodes CASKSSGSLPQHF.

J is TRBJ2-7 and V is TRBV6-1; 7 bases line up with TRBD1. Losses at the gene ends were 5 bases for V and 3 bases for J; bases not matched to a gene: 7. The CDR3 spans 14 residues. CDR1 is MNHNS and CDR2 is SASEGT in the germline V gene. The CDR3 reads CASSFPGQHYEQYF. The CDR3 nucleotides are TGTGCCAGCAGTTTCCCGGGACAGCACTACGAGCAGTACTTC.

There are a few counts of this clone. CDR3 nucleotide sequence: TGTGCCAGCAGCCCCCGAGGACAGACGAACACCGGGGAGCTGTTTTTT. It codes for CASSPRGQTNTGELFF. V gene TRBV21-1 combines with J gene TRBJ2-2; the table's D call TRBD1 went unverified against the DNA. TRBV21-1 is recorded as a pseudogene. The CDR3 length is 16 residues.

The chain employs TRBV7-9 and TRBJ2-4; D perhaps matches TRBD1 (6 bases). Germline V CDR1 and CDR2: SEHNR, FQNEAQ (reference sequence). The V end lost 7 bases, the J end lost 6 bases, and 13 bases lay between the germline ends. CDR3 length equals 13 residues. The CDR3 is CASTTGFLNIQYF. Here the CDR3 DNA reads TGTGCCAGCACCACAGGGTTTTTAAACATTCAGTACTTC.

The chain is built from TRBV7-2 and TRBJ2-1; 8 bases match TRBD2. Germline values: CDR1 SGHTA, CDR2 FQGNSA. CDR3 size: 15 residues. J gave up 4 bases and V 1 base, and 3 bases lay outside the gene matches. CDR3 DNA sequence: TGTGCCAGCAGCTTAGGGACTAGCCGGTACAATGAGCAGTTCTTC. This sequence encodes CASSLGTSRYNEQFF. The whole variable domain, filled in from reference TRBV7-2 and TRBJ2-1, reads GAGVSQSPSNKVTEKGKDVELRCDPISGHTALYWYRQSLGQGLEFLIYFQGNSAPDKSGLPSDRFSAERTGGSVSTLTIQRTQQEDSAVYLCASSLGTSRYNEQFFGPGTRLTVL.

V usage is TRBV30 and J usage is TRBJ2-5; D gene ambiguous. The CDR3 is 14 residues long. V shed 3 bases and J shed 2 bases, with 13 bases lying between them. From germline, CDR1 is GTSNPN and CDR2 SVGIG (reference sequence). The CDR3 DNA is TGTGCCTGGAGCCTCTCCCCTAGGCAAGAGACCCAGTACTTC. It yields the protein CAWSLSPRQETQYF.

The rearrangement uses TRBV7-2 and TRBJ2-3; a weak D match, TRBD1 (5 bases). CDR1 and CDR2 (germline): SGHTA, FQGNSA. The CDR3 contains 15 residues. Trimming removed 0 bases at V and 4 bases at J, with 11 bases between. The CDR3: CASSLAGRAADTQYF. The CDR3 nucleotides read TGTGCCAGCAGCTTAGCTGGCAGGGCCGCAGATACGCAGTATTTT.

This clone showed up just once. The V and J genes are TRBV5-1 and TRBJ2-7, with 12 nucleotides matching TRBD1. The germline CDR1 and CDR2 sequences are SGHRS and YFSETQ. With 3 bases clipped from V and 7 bases from J, the junction kept 11 bases outside the gene matches. The CDR3 loop spans 16 amino acids. CDR3 protein: CASSSDPGQGAGEQYF. DNA for the CDR3: TGCGCCAGCAGCTCAGACCCGGGACAGGGGGCGGGGGAGCAGTACTTC.

The chain has TRBV6-5 and TRBJ1-2, with a possible D match to TRBD1 (6 bases). V lost 0 bases to trimming and J lost 8 bases, with 13 bases between them. CDR3 length: 14 residues. Germline V gene sequence: CDR1 MNHEY, CDR2 SVGAGI. The CDR3 DNA sequence: TGTGCCAGCAGTTACTCCCGGGGGGCGCGAGGCTACACCTTC. Amino acid sequence: CASSYSRGARGYTF.

The J gene is TRBJ1-5, the V gene TRBV2, with no clear D. Trimming took 5 bases from V and 3 from J, leaving 8 bases between them. This CDR3 has 13 amino acids. CDR1 and CDR2 (germline): SNHLY, FYNNEI. The CDR3: CASSLAYNQPQHF. Written as DNA, the CDR3 is TGTGCCAGCAGTTTAGCCTACAATCAGCCCCAGCATTTT.

V and J are TRBV7-9 and TRBJ2-3, with 9 bases matching TRBD2. The CDR3 runs 15 residues. V dropped 4 bases and J dropped 4; count of bases not matched to a gene: 6. Germline-derived CDR1 and CDR2 are SEHNR and FQNEAQ (reference sequence). In nucleotides, the CDR3 is TGTGCCAGCAGCTCCGCTAGCGGGAACCCAGATACGCAGTATTTT. This sequence encodes CASSSASGNPDTQYF.

The chain recombines TRBV15 with TRBJ2-7; 8 bases fit TRBD1. J gave up 5 bases and V 0 bases, and 6 bases lay outside the gene matches. The CDR3 sequence is 15 residues long. Germline V gene sequence: CDR1 LNHNV, CDR2 YYDKDF (reference sequence). In DNA, the CDR3 is TGTGCCACCAGCAGAGATGTGGCAGGGGGCAACGAGCAGTACTTC. Its protein product is CATSRDVAGGNEQYF.

The gene calls are TRBV27 and TRBJ1-5; D might be TRBD1 (6 bases). The germline CDR1 and CDR2 sequences are MNHEY and SMNVEV (reference sequence). With 6 bases removed from V and 0 bases from J, the gap between germline ends came to 9 bases. The CDR3 is made up of 14 amino acids. Here the CDR3 reads CASRTGYSNQPQHF. CDR3 in DNA: TGTGCCAGCAGGACAGGTTATAGCAATCAGCCCCAGCATTTT.

This rearrangement joins TRBV6-6 to TRBJ2-3; 11 bases map to TRBD1. Trimming took 5 bases from V and 5 from J; bases not matched to a gene: 6. This CDR3 is 15 amino acids long. In germline, CDR1 is MNHNY, CDR2 SVGAGI (reference sequence). The CDR3 DNA follows: TGTGCCAGCAGTCCCGGACAGGGGGCGAAAGATACGCAGTATTTT. Translated, it gives CASSPGQGAKDTQYF.

The chain carries TRBV11-3 and TRBJ2-7; perhaps TRBD2 as D (5 bases). The CDR3 loop spans 14 amino acids. From germline, CDR1 is SGHNT and CDR2 YENEEA. V lost 2 bases, J lost 2 bases, and 10 bases lay in between. In nucleotides, the CDR3 is TGTGCCAGCAGCTTATCGAGCGGCCCCTACGAGCAGTACTTC. Its protein product is CASSLSSGPYEQYF.

This clone has just a few counts. This sequence joins TRBV7-9 and TRBJ1-1; D may be TRBD1 (6 bases). V gave up 5 bases and J gave up 6 bases, with 10 bases separating them. The CDR3 runs 12 residues. Germline V gene sequence: CDR1 SEHNR, CDR2 FQNEAQ (reference sequence). The CDR3 here is CASSLEGAEAFF. CDR3 DNA: TGTGCCAGCAGCCTAGAGGGGGCTGAAGCTTTCTTT. Supplemented by reference TRBV7-9 and TRBJ1-1, the full variable domain reads DTGVSQNPRHKITKRGQNVTFRCDPISEHNRLYWYRQTLGQGPEFLTYFQNEAQLEKSRLLSDRFSAERPKGSFSTLEIQRTEQGDSAMYLCASSLEGAEAFFGQGTRLTVV.

The chain links TRBV11-1 to TRBJ2-7; possible D gene TRBD1, 6 bases. CDR3 size: 15 residues. V was clipped by 2 bases and J by 2 bases, with 13 bases between them. Per germline, CDR1 SGHAT and CDR2 FQDESV (reference sequence). The CDR3 protein is CASSLLGTTTYEQYF. CDR3 DNA: TGTGCCAGCAGCTTACTGGGGACAACAACCTACGAGCAGTACTTC.

This chain joins TRBV5-6 and TRBJ2-1; D is perhaps TRBD1 (5 bases). The CDR3 is made up of 14 amino acids. V lost 0 bases and J 2 bases, leaving 6 bases between the germline ends. The germline CDR1 and CDR2 sequences are SGHDT and YYEEEE. The CDR3 sequence is CASSLVGPYNEQFF. DNA for the CDR3: TGTGCCAGCAGCTTGGTGGGGCCCTACAATGAGCAGTTCTTC.

The CDR3, as DNA: TGTGCCAGCAGTTCCATGGCCAGATCCAGAGAAGCTTTCTTT. Translated, it gives CASSSMARSREAFF. This sequence joins TRBV6-5 and TRBJ1-1; D gene unclear. V lost 4 bases to trimming and J lost 8 bases, with 17 bases between them. The CDR3 covers 14 residues. The germline CDR1 and CDR2 sequences are MNHEY and SVGAGI.

This clone was seen more than once but under ten times. This rearrangement joins TRBV9 to TRBJ1-2; tentative D call: TRBD1 (6 bases). CDR1 is SGDLS, CDR2 YYNGEE, per germline. CDR3 size: 15 residues. V gave up 4 bases and J gave up 6 bases, with 19 bases separating them. The CDR3 nucleotides read TGTGCCAGCAGCTCCACCACGACAGGATTTGATGGCTACACCTTC. It yields the protein CASSSTTTGFDGYTF.

This rearrangement joins TRBV5-4 to TRBJ1-5; D gene unclear. V gave up 0 bases and J gave up 8 bases, with 12 bases separating them. Germline CDR1 is SGHNT and CDR2 is YYREEE (reference sequence). The CDR3 contains 14 residues. CDR3 loop: CASSLVPGSKPQHF. The CDR3, as DNA: TGTGCCAGCAGCTTGGTTCCGGGGAGTAAGCCCCAGCATTTT. Drawing the rest from reference TRBV5-4 and TRBJ1-5, the complete variable domain is ETGVTQSPTHLIKTRGQQVTLRCSSQSGHNTVSWYQQALGQGPQFIFQYYREEENGRGNFPPRFSGLQFPNYSSELNVNALELDDSALYLCASSLVPGSKPQHFGDGTRLSIL.